The 4 T cell receptor beta chains in this list originate from one sample, sequenced in a study of long-term antiretroviral therapy in people with HIV. Version v3.0 of the immunoSEQ assay ran at survey level. The data were produced by immunoSEQ multiplex PCR, yet TCRdb's version contains in-frame clones alone and is incomplete. Among approximately 17,000 clones listed, about 80% were seen once. The sample consisted of unsorted PBMCs, taken 1.5 years before starting antiretroviral therapy. These receptors originate from a woman aged 50 to 60 with HIV.

The DNA of the CDR3 is TGTGCCAGCAGCCAAAACAGGGGGTGGAATGAGCAGTTCTTC. Its protein product is CASSQNRGWNEQFF. The chain recombines TRBV9 with TRBJ2-1; 8 bases are a match to TRBD1. CDR1 SGDLS and CDR2 YYNGEE come from the germline V gene. V lost 4 bases, J lost 7 bases, and 7 bases stayed unmatched. The length of the CDR3 is 14 residues.

V gene TRBV4-2 combines with J gene TRBJ2-3; maybe TRBD2 (6 bases). Germline CDR1 and CDR2: LGHNA and YNFKEQ. Trimming stripped 5 bases from V and 2 bases from J, with 14 bases between. The CDR3 covers 15 residues. The CDR3 nucleotides are TGTGCCAGCAGCTCCTCGGGGGACCCCACAGATACGCAGTATTTT. Amino acids: CASSSSGDPTDTQYF.

A few counts support this clone. The chain combines TRBV15 with TRBJ2-7, with a tentative D call TRBD1 (5 bases). With 3 bases removed from V and 6 bases from J, the gap between germline ends came to 15 bases. Germline CDR1 and CDR2: LNHNV and YYDKDF (reference sequence). The CDR3 is made up of 14 amino acids. CDR3 DNA: TGTGCCACCAGCAGCCACGGGCAGGGTGGCGAGCAGTACGTC. This codes for CATSSHGQGGEQYV.

This chain links TRBV6-1 with TRBJ2-7; no definite D call. CDR3 length: 13 residues. Per the germline V gene, CDR1 is MNHNS and CDR2 is SASEGT. Trimming removed 3 bases from V and 0 bases from J, with 6 bases in between. The CDR3 spells CASSETLSYEQYF. CDR3 bases: TGTGCCAGCAGTGAGACACTCTCCTACGAGCAGTACTTC.